This T cell receptor beta chain was recorded in a study of cytomegalovirus exposure and HLA in healthy donors. Study-level findings and limits: Information on immune exposure was restricted to one variable (CMV serostatus). The investigators catalogued 164 TCR beta chains as cytomegalovirus-associated. Most TCR sequences showed up rarely, but some public TCRs showed up in many donors.

On this clone itself: Its antigen remains unidentified.

Primers included in the PCR were 60 Vbeta and 13 Jbeta primers. Measured with immunoSEQ multiplex PCR; TCRdb has only the in-frame clones, and not every one. This sample has approximately 190,000 clones, with approximately 85% found just once. The ends lost 5 bases at V and 7 bases at J; junction bases unmatched: 3. The CDR3 has 15 residues. Germline V gives CDR1 MNHEY, CDR2 SMNVEV (reference sequence). Donors likely had unrecorded immune exposures despite being nominally healthy when sampled. The genes are TRBV27 and TRBJ2-2; TRBD2 matches 14 bases. The clonotype comes from a woman aged 18 to 35 in good health and CMV-seronegative. Input material: PBMCs. CDR3: CASSPGLAGVGELFF. The CDR3 coding sequence is TGTGCCAGCAGTCCGGGACTAGCGGGAGTCGGGGAGCTGTTTTTT.